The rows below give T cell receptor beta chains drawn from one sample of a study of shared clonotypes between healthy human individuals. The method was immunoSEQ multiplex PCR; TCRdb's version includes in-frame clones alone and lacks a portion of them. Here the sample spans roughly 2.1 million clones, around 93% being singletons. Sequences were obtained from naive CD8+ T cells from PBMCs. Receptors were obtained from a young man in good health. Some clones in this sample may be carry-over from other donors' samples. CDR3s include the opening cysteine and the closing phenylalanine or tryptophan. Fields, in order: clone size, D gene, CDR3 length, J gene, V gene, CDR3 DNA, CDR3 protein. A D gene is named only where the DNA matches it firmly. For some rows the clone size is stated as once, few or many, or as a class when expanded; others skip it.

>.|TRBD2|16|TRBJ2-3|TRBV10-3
TGTGCCATCAGTGAACGGGGGGGGGCCTACACAGATACGCAGTATTTT
CAISERGGAYTDTQYF
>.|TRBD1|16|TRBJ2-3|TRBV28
TGTGCCAGCAGCCCACCCGGACAGGGTCGGACAGATACGCAGTATTTT
CASSPPGQGRTDTQYF
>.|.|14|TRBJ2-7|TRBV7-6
TGTGCCAGCAGCACCGGCAGGTTACAGGGCGAGCAGTACTTC
CASSTGRLQGEQYF
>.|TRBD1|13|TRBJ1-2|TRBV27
TGTGCCAGCAAACGGGACAGGGGGAGGGACTACACCTTC
CASKRDRGRDYTF
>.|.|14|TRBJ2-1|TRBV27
TGTGCCTCCCAAACGGGGCAGAAATACAATGAGCAGTTCTTC
CASQTGQKYNEQFF
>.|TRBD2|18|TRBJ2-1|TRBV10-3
TGTGCCATCAGTGCCCCTGGGCGGGAGGGCCTCTCCTACAATGAGCAGTTCTTC
CAISAPGREGLSYNEQFF
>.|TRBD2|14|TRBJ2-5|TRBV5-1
TGCGCCAGCAGCACTAGCGGGAGGTGGGAGACCCAGTACTTC
CASSTSGRWETQYF
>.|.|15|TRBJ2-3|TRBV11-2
TGTGCCAGCAGCTTGGTCGGCAGAACCACAGATACGCAGTATTTT
CASSLVGRTTDTQYF
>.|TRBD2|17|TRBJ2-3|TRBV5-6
TGTGCCAGCAGCTTGGCCTCGCGGGAGCCCCGCACAGATACGCAGTATTTT
CASSLASREPRTDTQYF
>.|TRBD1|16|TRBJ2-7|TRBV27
TGTGCCAGCAGTTTATCGAGGGGGACAGGAGAGTACGAGCAGTACTTC
CASSLSRGTGEYEQYF
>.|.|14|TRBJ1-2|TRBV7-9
TGTGCCAGCAGCCCTCTAACAGAGTGGTATGGCTACACCTTC
CASSPLTEWYGYTF
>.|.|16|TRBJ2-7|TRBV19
TGTGCCAGTACTCAAGGAGGGTATGGGGAATACTACGAGCAGTACTTC
CASTQGGYGEYYEQYF
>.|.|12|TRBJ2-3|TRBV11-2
TGTGCCAGCAGCCCCCGAATGGATACGCAGTATTTT
CASSPRMDTQYF
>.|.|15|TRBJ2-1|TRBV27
TGTGCCAGCAGTTTAGGGTCCAGCTCCTACAATGAGCAGTTCTTC
CASSLGSSSYNEQFF
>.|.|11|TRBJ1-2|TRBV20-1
TGCAGTGCACTCGACAGCTATGGCTACACCTTC
CSALDSYGYTF
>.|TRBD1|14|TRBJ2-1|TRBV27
TGTGCCAGCAGTTTCCGGGACAGGGTGAATGAGCAGTTCTTC
CASSFRDRVNEQFF
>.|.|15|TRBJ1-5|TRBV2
TGTGCCAGCAGTGACGAGATAATTAGCAATCAGCCCCAGCATTTC
CASSDEIISNQPQHF
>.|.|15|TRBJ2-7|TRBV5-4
TGTGCCAGCAGCGAGGGCTTCGGGAGTGGTTACGAGCAGTACTTC
CASSEGFGSGYEQYF
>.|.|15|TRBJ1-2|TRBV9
TGTGCCAGCAGCGAGGGGACGGGAGGGGACTATGGCTACACCTTC
CASSEGTGGDYGYTF
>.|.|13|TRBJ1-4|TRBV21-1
TGTGCCAGCAGCACCGGGGATAATGAAAAACTGTTTTTT
CASSTGDNEKLFF
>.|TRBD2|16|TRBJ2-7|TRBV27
TGTGCCAGCAGTTTATTGGGGCTAGCGGGAGGGTACGAGCAGTACTTC
CASSLLGLAGGYEQYF
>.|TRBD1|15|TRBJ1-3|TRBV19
TGTGCCAGTAGTATAACAGGGGGTACTGGAAACACCATATATTTT
CASSITGGTGNTIYF
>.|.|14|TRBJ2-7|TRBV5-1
TGCGCCAGCAGCTTGGTGCCAGACACCTACGAGCAGTACTTC
CASSLVPDTYEQYF
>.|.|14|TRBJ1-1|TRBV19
TGTGCCAGTAGTATTGTCAGGTGGAACACTGAAGCTTTCTTT
CASSIVRWNTEAFF
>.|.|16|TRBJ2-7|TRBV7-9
TGTGCCAGCAGCTTAGTCAGGCAGGGTCGGTCCTACGAGCAGTACTTC
CASSLVRQGRSYEQYF
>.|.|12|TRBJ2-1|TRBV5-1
TGCGCCAGCAGCTTGGCCCCCAATGAGCAGTTCTTC
CASSLAPNEQFF
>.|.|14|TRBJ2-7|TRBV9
TGTGCCAGCAGCTTAGACCAGAGCTCCTACGAGCAGTACTTC
CASSLDQSSYEQYF
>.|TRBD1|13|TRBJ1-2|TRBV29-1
TGCAGCGTAGAAGGGGGCAGGGTGGGCGGCTACACCTTC
CSVEGGRVGGYTF
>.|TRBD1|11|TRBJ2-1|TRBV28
TGTGCCAGCAGAGGGACAGGAGAGCAGTTCTTC
CASRGTGEQFF
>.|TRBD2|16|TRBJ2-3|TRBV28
TGTGCCAGCAGTTTTAGAGCTTCAGCGGGGGTAGATACGCAGTATTTT
CASSFRASAGVDTQYF
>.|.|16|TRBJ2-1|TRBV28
TGTGCCAGCAGTTACAAAACGCTCTCTTCCTACAATGAGCAGTTCTTC
CASSYKTLSSYNEQFF
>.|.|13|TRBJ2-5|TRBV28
TGTGCCAGCCAAGGACTGGGACAAGAGACCCAGTACTTC
CASQGLGQETQYF
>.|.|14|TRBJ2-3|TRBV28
TGTGCCAGCAGGACGCCTCCTAGCACAGATACGCAGTATTTT
CASRTPPSTDTQYF
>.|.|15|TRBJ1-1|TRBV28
TGTGCCAGCAGTTTATTTTCAGGGCTAGGAACTGAAGCTTTCTTT
CASSLFSGLGTEAFF
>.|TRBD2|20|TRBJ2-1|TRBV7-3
TGTGCCAGCAGCTCCGAAGGTGTTAGCGGGAGTAGGAGCTCCTACAATGAGCAGTTCTTC
CASSSEGVSGSRSSYNEQFF
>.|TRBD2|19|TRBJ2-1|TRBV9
TGTGCCAGCAGCGAGGAGGGGGGACTAGCGGGAATCACCTACAATGAGCAGTTCTTC
CASSEEGGLAGITYNEQFF
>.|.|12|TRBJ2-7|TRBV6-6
TGTGCCAGCAGCCCCCGGGCATACGAGCAGTACTTC
CASSPRAYEQYF
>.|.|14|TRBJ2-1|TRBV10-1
TGCGCCAGCAGTGCACGGGAGATCTACAATGAGCAGTTCTTC
CASSAREIYNEQFF
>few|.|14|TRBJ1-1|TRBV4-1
TGCGCCAGCAGCCTGAAGGGAGGACACACTGAAGCTTTCTTT
CASSLKGGHTEAFF
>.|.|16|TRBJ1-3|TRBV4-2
TGTGCCAGCAGCCAAGATCAGTCAACCTCTGGAAACACCATATATTTT
CASSQDQSTSGNTIYF
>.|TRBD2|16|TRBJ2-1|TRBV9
TGTGCCAGCAGCGCAGGACTAGCGGGACTTGTCAATGAGCAGTTCTTC
CASSAGLAGLVNEQFF
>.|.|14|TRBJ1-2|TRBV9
TGTGCCAGCAGCGAGGGCGGGAAGACCTATGGCTACACCTTC
CASSEGGKTYGYTF
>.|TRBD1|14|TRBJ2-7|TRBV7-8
TGTGCCAGCAGCCCGAAGGACAGGGCTTACGAGCAGTACTTC
CASSPKDRAYEQYF
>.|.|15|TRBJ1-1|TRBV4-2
TGTGCCAGCAGCCAGGGGGGGGAATTGAACACTGAAGCTTTCTTT
CASSQGGELNTEAFF
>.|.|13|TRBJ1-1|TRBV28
TGTGCCAGCTCACCCTTAGGGGCACGCGAAGCTTTCTTT
CASSPLGAREAFF
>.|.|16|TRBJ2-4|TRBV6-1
TGTGCCAGCAGTGAAGCCCCAGGGATAGCCAAAAACATTCAGTACTTC
CASSEAPGIAKNIQYF
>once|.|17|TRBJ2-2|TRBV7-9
TGTGCCAGCAGCTTTCCACAGGGAGCGGGGAACACCGGGGAGCTGTTTTTT
CASSFPQGAGNTGELFF
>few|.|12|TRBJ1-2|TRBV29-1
TGCAGCGTTGCCGACGGAAACTATGGCTACACCTTC
CSVADGNYGYTF
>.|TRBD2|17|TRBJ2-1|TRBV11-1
TGTGCCAGCAGCCCTGACCCACTAGCGGAGATTTACAATGAGCAGTTCTTC
CASSPDPLAEIYNEQFF
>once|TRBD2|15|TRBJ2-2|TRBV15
TGTGCCACCAGCAGAAGCGGGAAGTCCGCCGGGGAGCTGTTTTTT
CATSRSGKSAGELFF